Listed below are T cell receptor beta chains from one sample, sequenced in a study of blood T cell repertoires in COVID-19. The table came from immunoSEQ multiplex PCR; TCRdb's copy has only in-frame clones and leaves some out. Among fewer than 300,000 clones, 70% to 90% were seen once, and the ten largest hold roughly 5%. The sample consisted of peripheral blood. Every receptor here comes from a man aged 50 to 59 with active or convalescent COVID-19. CDR3s include the opening cysteine and the closing phenylalanine or tryptophan. A D gene is named only where the DNA matches it firmly. A row's size may be missing; if present it is once, few, many or a size class.

J	D	V	length	size	CDR3	DNA
TRBJ2-3	-	TRBV7-2	14	-	CASSLGGRTDTQYF	TGTGCCAGCAGCTTAGGAGGGCGCACAGATACGCAGTATTTT
TRBJ2-7	TRBD2	TRBV28	12	-	CASSSGTYEQYF	TGTGCCAGCAGCAGCGGGACCTACGAGCAGTACTTC
TRBJ2-1	TRBD1	TRBV7-2	15	few	CASSLARDRGNEQFF	TGTGCCAGCAGCTTAGCACGAGACAGGGGGAATGAGCAGTTCTTC
TRBJ2-3	TRBD2	TRBV5-1	14	-	CASSPGLAADTQYF	TGCGCCAGCAGCCCGGGACTAGCTGCGGATACGCAGTATTTT
TRBJ1-1	TRBD1	TRBV19	14	few	CASSRIRDSLLAFF	TGTGCCAGTAGCCGGATTCGGGACAGTCTCTTAGCTTTCTTT
TRBJ1-1	-	TRBV7-6	15	few	CASSPGGGANTEAFF	TGTGCCAGCAGCCCGGGGGGGGGCGCGAACACTGAAGCTTTCTTT
TRBJ1-4	-	TRBV9	15	-	CASSVEGATNEKLFF	TGTGCCAGCAGCGTAGAAGGAGCAACTAATGAAAAACTGTTTTTT
TRBJ1-1	-	TRBV23-1	9	-	CASSYYAFF	TGCGCCAGCAGCTACTATGCTTTCTTT
TRBJ1-6	-	TRBV12-5	17	-	CASGYTSGATYNSPLHF	TGTGCTAGTGGTTACACCTCAGGGGCTACTTATAATTCACCCCTCCACTTT
TRBJ2-1	TRBD2	TRBV11-2	18	-	CASSSGPPRLAGRDEQFF	TGTGCCAGCAGCTCTGGTCCGCCGAGACTAGCGGGAAGGGATGAGCAGTTCTTC
TRBJ2-6	TRBD1	TRBV5-1	18	-	CASSLLGGASSGANVLTF	TGCGCCAGCAGCTTACTAGGGGGCGCATCCAGTGGGGCCAACGTCCTGACTTTC
TRBJ2-1	TRBD2	TRBV6-5	14	once	CASSYAGVGNEQFF	TGTGCCAGCAGTTATGCGGGAGTGGGCAATGAGCAGTTCTTC
TRBJ2-5	TRBD1	TRBV9	15	-	CASSQGTAWGETQYF	TGTGCCAGCAGCCAGGGGACAGCCTGGGGAGAGACCCAGTACTTC
TRBJ1-1	-	TRBV7-3	15	-	CASSLKLVTNTEAFF	TGTGCCAGCAGCTTAAAACTTGTCACCAACACTGAAGCTTTCTTT
TRBJ1-2	TRBD1	TRBV2	12	-	CATNRQGYGYTF	TGTGCCACCAACAGACAGGGCTATGGCTACACCTTC
TRBJ2-5	-	TRBV29-1	13	-	CSVGLAEAETQYF	TGCAGCGTTGGGCTAGCTGAGGCGGAGACCCAGTACTTC
TRBJ2-1	TRBD2	TRBV3-1/TRBV3-2	18	-	CASSQEPPWREFYNEQFF	TGTGCCAGCAGCCAAGAGCCCCCTTGGCGGGAGTTCTACAATGAGCAGTTCTTC
TRBJ1-1	TRBD1	TRBV19	13	-	CASSSGTGPEAFF	TGTGCCAGTAGTTCCGGGACAGGGCCTGAAGCTTTCTTT
TRBJ1-3	-	TRBV25-1	15	-	CASSPAGTQGNTIYF	TGTGCCAGCAGTCCCGCCGGGACACAAGGAAACACCATATATTTT
TRBJ1-1	-	TRBV3-1/TRBV3-2	13	-	CASSQDSSTEAFF	TGTGCCAGCAGCCAAGATTCGTCCACTGAAGCTTTCTTT
TRBJ1-1	-	TRBV10-3	13	-	CAIRGIMNTEAFF	TGTGCCATCCGGGGGATTATGAACACTGAAGCTTTCTTT
TRBJ1-2	-	TRBV27	13	-	CASRKLQGDGYTF	TGTGCCAGCAGGAAACTACAGGGAGATGGCTACACCTTC
TRBJ2-5	TRBD2	TRBV5-1	13	-	CASTASRGETQYF	TGCGCCAGCACGGCATCGCGGGGGGAGACCCAGTACTTC